Following are 24 T cell receptor beta chains from one sample sequenced in a study of T cell clones after liver transplantation. TCRdb's copy holds only in-frame clones and misses some; the assay was immunoSEQ multiplex PCR. The table lists 93,000 or so clones, around four fifths of them singletons. The sequences come from CD4+ T cells from blood, collected 45 to 50 months after liver transplant. The origin of the receptors is a human patient who received a liver transplant. The T cells may come from the graft donor.

The chain couples TRBV6-7 to TRBJ2-2; 7 nucleotides line up with TRBD1. TRBV6-7 is an ORF, and what it does is uncertain. The CDR3 consists of 15 residues. The V and J ends lost 7 bases and 3 bases, in that order; junction bases with no gene match: 8. CDR3 nucleotide sequence: TGTGCCAGCACCGAAGACAGGGCCGACACCGGGGAGCTGTTTTTT. Its protein product is CASTEDRADTGELFF.

The chain is built from TRBV5-8 and TRBJ2-7; D is possibly TRBD2 (6 bases). In germline, CDR1 is SGHTS, CDR2 YDEGEE. The CDR3 is 15 amino acids. The V gene lost 2 bases and the J gene lost 4 bases, with 16 bases spanning the gap. This CDR3 reads CASSFWGGTHYEQYF. CDR3 coding DNA: TGTGCCAGCAGCTTCTGGGGAGGAACGCATTACGAGCAGTACTTC.

CDR3 nucleotides: TGTGCCAGCAGTTCCCGCCGAGGCTACACCTTC. Its translation: CASSSRRGYTF. V usage is TRBV6-5 and J usage is TRBJ1-2; D is uncertain. The CDR3 covers 11 residues. Germline V gene sequence: CDR1 MNHEY, CDR2 SVGAGI. With 4 bases removed from V and 8 bases from J, the gap between germline ends came to 8 bases.

The CDR3 reads CASSVEGSKPPQYF. The CDR3 DNA follows: TGTGCCAGCAGCGTAGAGGGCAGCAAGCCACCCCAGTACTTC. This chain links TRBV9 with TRBJ2-5, with D unclear. CDR3 length: 14 residues. Germline loops: CDR1 SGDLS, CDR2 YYNGEE. Trimming took 0 bases from V and 9 from J, leaving 15 bases between them.

This clone turned up a few times. This chain links TRBV2 with TRBJ1-5, with a possible D match to TRBD1 (5 bases). The CDR3 is made up of 15 amino acids. V was trimmed by 4 bases and J by 0 bases, leaving 10 bases between them. Germline CDR1 is SNHLY and CDR2 is FYNNEI. The CDR3 coding sequence is TGTGCCAGCAGTGGACAGATAAGTAGCAATCAGCCCCAGCATTTT. Amino acid sequence: CASSGQISSNQPQHF. The entire variable domain, with the rest obtained from reference TRBV2 and TRBJ1-5, is as follows: EPEVTQTPSHQVTQMGQEVILRCVPISNHLYFYWYRQILGQKVEFLVSFYNNEISEKSEIFDDQFSVERPDGSNFTLKIRSTKLEDSAMYFCASSGQISSNQPQHFGDGTRLSIL.

This rearrangement joins TRBV5-1 to TRBJ1-4; TRBD1 aligns across 10 bases. This CDR3 is 16 amino acids long. Germline V gene sequence: CDR1 SGHRS, CDR2 YFSETQ. Trimming at V came to 4 bases and at J to 0 bases, leaving 3 bases not matched to a gene. The CDR3 DNA is TGCGCCAGCAGCCGACAGGGGGCACCAACTAATGAAAAACTGTTTTTT. Its translation is CASSRQGAPTNEKLFF.

The V gene is TRBV5-6, the J gene TRBJ2-7; TRBD2 matches at 15 bases. From germline, CDR1 is SGHDT and CDR2 YYEEEE. The junction had 7 bases not matched to a gene; V was cut back by 1 base and J by 2 bases. The CDR3 is 18 amino acids. Here the CDR3 reads CASSLLPGLAGGAYEQYF. The DNA for the CDR3 is TGTGCCAGCAGCTTGTTACCGGGACTAGCGGGAGGAGCCTACGAGCAGTACTTC.

The chain joins TRBV11-2 to TRBJ2-1; D gene unclear. Germline V lookup: CDR1 SGHAT, CDR2 FQNNGV. The CDR3 covers 15 residues. V lost 4 bases, J lost 3 bases, and 13 bases lay in between. The CDR3: CASSSPGPFYNEQFF. The CDR3 DNA sequence: TGTGCCAGCAGCTCCCCCGGGCCCTTCTACAATGAGCAGTTCTTC.

The chain employs TRBV6-6 and TRBJ1-1; TRBD1 might be the D (6 bases). Per germline, CDR1 MNHNY and CDR2 SVGAGI (reference sequence). The CDR3 extends over 12 amino acids. Between the trimmed V and J ends, which lost 6 bases and 3 bases, there was a span of 8 bases. In nucleotides, the CDR3 is TGTGCCAGCAGGGGGGCTTACACTGAAGCTTTCTTT. Its protein product is CASRGAYTEAFF.

V is TRBV27 and J is TRBJ2-5; TRBD2 aligns across 10 bases. The germline gives CDR1 MNHEY, CDR2 SMNVEV (reference sequence). CDR3 length equals 17 residues. The V gene end was trimmed by 2 bases and the J gene end by 4 bases; junction bases not matched to a gene: 10. As DNA, the CDR3 is TGTGCCAGCAGTTTAATCGCCGGGACTAGCGTGGCAGAGACCCAGTACTTC. The encoded protein is CASSLIAGTSVAETQYF.

V and J are TRBV5-5 and TRBJ1-2; 9 bases agree with TRBD1. CDR1 and CDR2 (germline): SGHKS, YYEKEE (reference sequence). Trimming removed 4 bases from V and 4 bases from J; junction bases left unmatched: 8. The CDR3 is 15 residues long. The CDR3 region has the DNA TGTGCCAGCAGCCGGAGACAGGGGGACAGCTATGGCTACACCTTC. Translating gives CASSRRQGDSYGYTF.

CDR3 DNA sequence: TGTGCCAGCAGCCCTAGGGTAGGAACCTACGAGCAGTACTTC. Residues: CASSPRVGTYEQYF. J is TRBJ2-7 and V is TRBV9; no definite D call. This CDR3 comprises 14 residues. CDR1 is SGDLS and CDR2 is YYNGEE in the germline V gene. The V end lost 4 bases, the J end lost 2 bases, and 13 bases lay between the germline ends. Looking up the rest from reference TRBV9 and TRBJ2-7 gives the full variable domain: DSGVTQTPKHLITATGQRVTLRCSPRSGDLSVYWYQQSLDQGLQFLIQYYNGEERAKGNILERFSAQQFPDLHSELNLSSLELGDSALYFCASSPRVGTYEQYFGPGTRLTVT.

This sequence joins TRBV4-3 and TRBJ2-6; D gene uncertain. Trimming took 1 base from V and 4 from J, leaving 11 bases between them. Germline V gene lookup returns CDR1 LGHNA and CDR2 YSLEER. The length of the CDR3 is 16 residues. CDR3 in amino acids: CASSQAQRLGANVLTF. CDR3 nucleotide sequence: TGCGCCAGCAGCCAAGCCCAAAGGTTGGGGGCCAACGTCCTGACTTTC.

The chain links TRBV7-2 to TRBJ1-3, with D uncertain. This CDR3 region has 13 residues. V was clipped by 5 bases and J by 4 bases, with 9 bases between them. CDR1 SGHTA and CDR2 FQGNSA come from the germline V gene. The CDR3 DNA reads TGTGCCAGCAGCACCTACACGGGAAACACCATATATTTT. It encodes CASSTYTGNTIYF.

The V and J genes are TRBV19 and TRBJ2-5; TRBD2 matches at 14 bases. The V and J ends lost 4 bases and 2 bases, in that order; junction bases with no gene match: 9. This CDR3 spans 18 amino acids. Germline CDR1 LNHDA, CDR2 SQIVND (reference sequence). The CDR3 sequence is CASSRGLAGGILQETQYF. DNA for the CDR3: TGTGCCAGTAGTAGAGGACTAGCGGGGGGCATATTACAAGAGACCCAGTACTTC.

This chain joins TRBV10-1 and TRBJ2-3; D gene ambiguous. The CDR3 is made up of 12 amino acids. V lost 8 bases and J lost 6, with 12 bases in between. Germline values: CDR1 WNHNN, CDR2 SYGVQD (reference sequence). DNA for the CDR3: TGCGCCAGCGCCTCTCGGTCCGATACGCAGTATTTT. Translation: CASASRSDTQYF.

The rearrangement uses TRBV7-9 and TRBJ1-5, with 12 bases that match TRBD1. Germline values: CDR1 SEHNR, CDR2 FQNEAQ (reference sequence). The CDR3 length is 16 residues. Losses at the gene ends were 5 bases for V and 3 bases for J; bases not matched to a gene: 5. The DNA of the CDR3 is TGTGCCAGCAGCCCCGGGACAGGGGGCAACAATCAGCCCCAGCATTTT. This codes for CASSPGTGGNNQPQHF.

The chain combines TRBV18 with TRBJ2-2; 7 bases align to TRBD2. Germline-derived CDR1 and CDR2 are KGHSH and LQKENI. This CDR3 spans 16 amino acids. J was trimmed by 0 bases and V by 9 bases; bases with no gene match: 10. CDR3 nucleotides: TGTGCCAGTTACCCCCATGGGGGGGCGAACACCGGGGAGCTGTTTTTT. Translation: CASYPHGGANTGELFF.

The gene calls are TRBV18 and TRBJ1-5; 7 nucleotides match TRBD1. From germline, CDR1 is KGHSH and CDR2 LQKENI. This CDR3 contains 15 residues. Unmatched junction bases numbered 1, after V lost 1 base and J lost 1 base. This chain's CDR3 is CASSPLDRSNQPQHF. The CDR3 coding sequence is TGTGCCAGCTCACCACTGGACAGGAGCAATCAGCCCCAGCATTTT. The variable domain in full, with the rest retrieved from reference TRBV18 and TRBJ1-5, is NAGVMQNPRHLVRRRGQEARLRCSPMKGHSHVYWYRQLPEEGLKFMVYLQKENIIDESGMPKERFSAEFPKEGPSILRIQQVVRGDSAAYFCASSPLDRSNQPQHFGDGTRLSIL.

At least ten counts were recorded for this clone. This sequence joins TRBV7-9 and TRBJ1-2; maybe TRBD1 (6 bases). This CDR3 has 14 amino acids. Germline V lookup: CDR1 SEHNR, CDR2 FQNEAQ (reference sequence). Deletions cut 5 bases from V and 6 bases from J, with 16 bases between. In DNA form, the CDR3 reads TGTGCCAGCAGCCTTTCCGGACAGCTTCATGGCTACACCTTC. Its protein is CASSLSGQLHGYTF.

This chain uses TRBV4-2 with TRBJ1-4, with 10 bases aligning to TRBD1. V lost 4 bases, J lost 4 bases, and 6 bases stayed unmatched. CDR1 is LGHNA and CDR2 is YNFKEQ in the germline V gene. The CDR3 has 16 amino acids. The CDR3 DNA is TGTGCCAGCAGCCCTGGACAGGGGGGGAATAATGAAAAACTGTTTTTT. Translated, it gives CASSPGQGGNNEKLFF.

This clone came up a few times. The V and J genes are TRBV7-2 and TRBJ2-1; no clear D gene. The CDR3 is 15 amino acids. Trimming took off 2 bases at V and 0 bases at J, with 8 bases between the two ends. Germline loops: CDR1 SGHTA, CDR2 FQGNSA. This chain's CDR3 is CASSLRADSYNEQFF. CDR3 in DNA: TGTGCCAGCAGCTTAAGGGCTGACTCCTACAATGAGCAGTTCTTC.

This chain joins TRBV18 and TRBJ1-1, with a tentative D call TRBD1 (6 bases). Germline CDR1 KGHSH, CDR2 LQKENI. V was shortened by 3 bases and J by 0 bases, with 23 bases between the two germline ends. This CDR3 has 19 residues. In DNA, the CDR3 is TGTGCCAGCTCACCCAACCGGGACATAAGTCTTTCCTTGAACACTGAAGCTTTCTTT. Its protein product is CASSPNRDISLSLNTEAFF.

The chain uses TRBV28 and TRBJ2-5; 10 bases align to TRBD1. V gave up 6 bases and J gave up 6 bases; unmatched junction bases: 7. The CDR3 sequence is 14 residues long. Germline V gene sequence: CDR1 MDHEN, CDR2 SYDVKM. The CDR3 spells CASRLPGQGKTQYF. DNA of the CDR3: TGTGCCAGCAGGTTACCGGGACAGGGGAAGACCCAGTACTTC.